Following are 27 T cell receptor beta chains from one sample sequenced in a study of blood T cell repertoires in COVID-19. TCRdb's copy holds only in-frame clones and misses some; the assay was immunoSEQ multiplex PCR. The table includes some 410,000 clones, approximately 90% detected once. Input material: PBMCs or T cells enriched from blood (not recorded which). These receptors were taken from a woman aged 25 to 39 with acute COVID-19.

The chain carries TRBV7-3 and TRBJ1-2; D not certain. Germline V lookup: CDR1 SGHTA, CDR2 FQGTGA. This CDR3 comprises 13 residues. Trimming pared 1 base from V and 3 bases from J, leaving 6 bases between. CDR3 nucleotides: TGTGCCAGCAGCTTAATCCCCGACTATGGCTACACCTTC. Its translation: CASSLIPDYGYTF.

This sequence joins TRBV11-2 and TRBJ1-3; possible D gene TRBD1, 6 bases. The CDR3 covers 15 residues. The V end was cut by 5 bases, the J end by 0 bases, with 11 bases between. Germline CDR1 is SGHAT and CDR2 is FQNNGV. CDR3 sequence: CASSLRQVSGNTIYF. Here the CDR3 DNA reads TGTGCCAGCAGCCTACGACAGGTCTCTGGAAACACCATATATTTT. Drawing the rest from reference TRBV11-2 and TRBJ1-3, the complete variable domain is EAGVAQSPRYKIIEKRQSVAFWCNPISGHATLYWYQQILGQGPKLLIQFQNNGVVDDSQLPKDRFSAERLKGVDSTLKIQPAKLEDSAVYLCASSLRQVSGNTIYFGEGSWLTVV.

This clone was picked up one time. V is TRBV6-5 and J is TRBJ1-2; 8 nucleotides align to TRBD1. CDR1 and CDR2 from the germline V gene are MNHEY and SVGAGI. The CDR3 sequence is 13 residues long. Trimming removed 5 bases from V and 4 bases from J; junction bases left unmatched: 3. CDR3 sequence (DNA): TGTGCCAGCAGTCGGGACAGGATCTATGGCTACACCTTC. Translation: CASSRDRIYGYTF.

DNA for the CDR3: TGCGCCAGCAGCCCGACTAGCGGGGGAGAGACCCAGTACTTC. The encoded protein is CASSPTSGGETQYF. J is TRBJ2-5 and V is TRBV5-1, with TRBD2 identical over 12 bases. Germline assignment: CDR1 SGHRS and CDR2 YFSETQ. After removal of 4 bases from V and 4 bases from J, the junction contained 2 bases not matched to a gene. This CDR3 contains 14 residues.

This sequence joins TRBV19 and TRBJ1-1, with D unresolved. The CDR3 is made up of 13 amino acids. Trimming took 5 bases from V and 2 from J, leaving 9 bases between them. From germline, CDR1 is LNHDA and CDR2 SQIVND (reference sequence). The CDR3 loop is CASSEAGNTEAFF. CDR3 DNA sequence: TGTGCCAGTAGTGAGGCCGGCAACACTGAAGCTTTCTTT.

The V call is TRBV7-3, the J call TRBJ1-1; 8 bases map to TRBD1. J was trimmed by 4 bases and V by 1 base; bases with no gene match: 8. The length of the CDR3 is 16 residues. Germline-derived CDR1 and CDR2 are SGHTA and FQGTGA. DNA for the CDR3: TGTGCCAGCAGCTTAAACGGACAGGGTTGGGGCACTGAAGCTTTCTTT. Its protein product is CASSLNGQGWGTEAFF.

The chain combines TRBV5-5 with TRBJ1-4; possible D gene TRBD1, 5 bases. CDR1 is SGHKS and CDR2 is YYEKEE in the germline V gene (reference sequence). The CDR3 loop spans 19 amino acids. V lost 0 bases, J lost 0 bases, and 18 bases lay in between. The CDR3 coding sequence is TGTGCCAGCAGCTTGGCCGGAGGGCGGGGGGTTGCAACTAATGAAAAACTGTTTTTT. The encoded protein is CASSLAGGRGVATNEKLFF.

The CDR3 sequence is CATSGSYTGELFF. DNA for the CDR3: TGTGCCACCAGTGGTTCATACACCGGGGAGCTGTTTTTT. This rearrangement joins TRBV24-1 to TRBJ2-2; D is unclear. The CDR3 covers 13 residues. CDR1 is KGHDR, CDR2 SFDVKD, per germline. V was pared by 5 bases and J by 3 bases, with 6 bases between.

J is TRBJ2-4 and V is TRBV6-2 or TRBV6-3, with D possibly being TRBD1 (6 bases). V was trimmed by 3 bases and J by 0 bases, leaving 18 bases between them. Germline lookup yields CDR1 MNHEY and CDR2 SVGEGT. The length of the CDR3 is 18 residues. The CDR3 sequence: CASSYWSRTAVAKNIQYF. The CDR3 DNA reads TGTGCCAGCAGTTATTGGTCGAGGACAGCTGTAGCCAAAAACATTCAGTACTTC.

CDR3 coding DNA: TGTGCCAGTAAGGATGGACAGGGGCCAAATCAGCCCCAGCATTTT. This gives the protein CASKDGQGPNQPQHF. This chain joins TRBV19 and TRBJ1-5; TRBD1 agrees at 9 bases. CDR1 is LNHDA, CDR2 SQIVND, per germline (reference sequence). Trimming removed 7 bases from V and 4 bases from J; junction bases left unmatched: 8. The CDR3 length is 15 residues.

The V call is TRBV12-3 or TRBV12-4, the J call TRBJ1-1; D is undetermined. CDR3 length: 13 residues. Trimming removed 2 bases from V and 8 bases from J, with 12 bases in between. CDR3 DNA: TGTGCCAGCAGTTTATTTGCCGCAACAGAAGCTTTCTTT. The encoded protein is CASSLFAATEAFF.

The rearrangement uses TRBV29-1 and TRBJ1-4; D possibly corresponds to TRBD1 (6 bases). Germline CDR1 is SQVTM and CDR2 is ANQGSEA. The CDR3 length is 13 residues. V lost 0 bases and J lost 7, with 9 bases in between. CDR3 in amino acids: CSVEEGAGEKLFF. CDR3 in DNA: TGCAGCGTTGAAGAGGGGGCAGGTGAAAAACTGTTTTTT.

This sequence joins TRBV11-2 and TRBJ1-1; D remains ambiguous. There are 13 residues in the CDR3. Germline V lookup: CDR1 SGHAT, CDR2 FQNNGV. V was shortened by 3 bases and J by 4 bases, with 9 bases between the two germline ends. Written as DNA, the CDR3 is TGTGCCAGCAGCTTTATAGGAGGCACTGAAGCTTTCTTT. Its translation: CASSFIGGTEAFF.

This clone was seen a few times. The J gene is TRBJ2-7, the V gene TRBV13; the match to TRBD1 covers 8 bases. The CDR3 spans 13 residues. J lost 7 bases, V lost 4 bases, and 6 bases had no gene match. CDR1 is PRHDT, CDR2 FYEKMQ, per germline (reference sequence). CDR3 sequence: CASSYSGGEEQYF. For the CDR3, the DNA is TGTGCCAGCAGCTACTCAGGGGGCGAAGAGCAGTACTTC.

The chain is built from TRBV5-5 and TRBJ2-7, with D possibly TRBD1 on 5 matching bases. CDR3 length: 13 amino acids. Trimming took off 4 bases at V and 4 bases at J, with 12 bases between the two ends. CDR1 and CDR2 (germline): SGHKS, YYEKEE (reference sequence). CDR3 region: CASSHSPGYEQYF. Here the CDR3 DNA reads TGTGCCAGCAGCCATAGTCCAGGGTACGAGCAGTACTTC.

The chain couples TRBV5-8 to TRBJ1-1; D is ambiguous. Germline assignment: CDR1 SGHTS and CDR2 YDEGEE. V was trimmed by 0 bases and J by 11 bases, leaving 14 bases between them. This CDR3 region has 13 residues. This chain's CDR3 is CASSLDRPLGAFF. CDR3 sequence (DNA): TGTGCCAGCAGCTTGGATAGACCCCTCGGGGCTTTCTTT.

This sequence joins TRBV20-1 and TRBJ1-3, with no clear D. Germline-derived CDR1 and CDR2 are DFQATT and SNEGSKA (reference sequence). V lost 6 bases and J 7 bases, leaving 10 bases between the germline ends. The CDR3 covers 11 residues. The CDR3 nucleotides read TGCAGTGCACCCCAACAGAACACCATATATTTT. It encodes CSAPQQNTIYF.

The J gene is TRBJ1-1, the V gene TRBV24-1; D might be TRBD1 (6 bases). With 3 bases removed from V and 5 bases from J, the gap between germline ends came to 15 bases. From germline, CDR1 is KGHDR and CDR2 SFDVKD. This CDR3 region has 15 residues. The CDR3 DNA reads TGTGCCACCAGTGATAGTATACAGGGCGGGACTGAAGCTTTCTTT. Translating it yields CATSDSIQGGTEAFF.

V usage is TRBV5-1 and J usage is TRBJ2-7; TRBD1 agrees at 9 bases. The CDR3 has 15 residues. Germline V CDR1 and CDR2: SGHRS, YFSETQ. The ends lost 0 bases at V and 6 bases at J; junction bases unmatched: 7. CDR3 amino acids: CASSLDPRDRVEQYF. The DNA of the CDR3 is TGCGCCAGCAGCTTGGATCCCCGGGACAGGGTCGAGCAGTACTTC.

This sequence joins TRBV3-1 (or the pseudogene TRBV3-2) and TRBJ1-1; TRBD1 is a possible D gene (5 bases). CDR3 length: 14 amino acids. Germline V lookup: CDR1 LGHDT, CDR2 YNNKEL (reference sequence). V was clipped by 2 bases and J by 4 bases, with 11 bases between them. The CDR3 region has the DNA TGTGCCAGCAGCCAACCGGGGGGAAGCACTGAAGCTTTCTTT. It is translated as CASSQPGGSTEAFF.

The chain is built from TRBV2 and TRBJ2-7; the D gene is possibly TRBD1 (5 bases). The CDR3 runs 14 residues. V lost 6 bases and J 2 bases, leaving 14 bases between the germline ends. Germline loops: CDR1 SNHLY, CDR2 FYNNEI. Here the CDR3 DNA reads TGTGCCAGCAGGATTGAGACAGCCACCTACGAGCAGTACTTC. Translated: CASRIETATYEQYF.

This rearrangement joins TRBV10-3 to TRBJ2-2; 11 bases map to TRBD2. With 6 bases clipped from V and 1 base from J, the junction kept 10 bases outside the gene matches. CDR3 size: 18 residues. The germline gives CDR1 ENHRY, CDR2 SYGVKD. The CDR3, as DNA: TGTGCCATCAGGGTTTTTAGCGGGGGGGCCTTGAACACCGGGGAGCTGTTTTTT. Protein sequence: CAIRVFSGGALNTGELFF.

The rearrangement links TRBV5-1 to TRBJ1-2; no clear D gene. The CDR3 extends over 13 amino acids. Germline values: CDR1 SGHRS, CDR2 YFSETQ. With 0 bases removed from V and 8 bases from J, the gap between germline ends came to 11 bases. CDR3 region: CASSLAGWSGYTF. The CDR3 DNA sequence: TGCGCCAGCAGCTTGGCGGGATGGAGCGGCTACACCTTC.

The table lists this clone with a count of one. The rearrangement uses TRBV7-8 and TRBJ1-2; D possibly corresponds to TRBD1 (5 bases). The CDR3 has 17 residues. Trimming took 5 bases from V and 4 from J, leaving 23 bases between them. Germline lookup yields CDR1 SGHVS and CDR2 FQNEAQ. The CDR3 loop reads CASSPRAPGPGVYGYTF. The CDR3 DNA is TGTGCCAGCAGCCCCCGGGCTCCGGGACCGGGGGTCTATGGCTACACCTTC.

The genes are TRBV2 and TRBJ2-1, with 8 bases that match TRBD1. Trimming cost V 3 bases and J 8 bases; bases outside gene matches: 3. The CDR3 consists of 13 residues. From germline, CDR1 is SNHLY and CDR2 FYNNEI. Written as DNA, the CDR3 is TGTGCCAGCAGTGAGACAGGGGCCCATGAGCAGTTCTTC. It is translated as CASSETGAHEQFF.

As DNA, the CDR3 is TGTGCCAGCAACCGGGAGGCAGGAGGTGGCCAGCCCCAGCATTTT. Protein: CASNREAGGGQPQHF. The rearrangement joins TRBV2 to TRBJ1-5; no firm D call. The CDR3 has 15 residues. V was pared by 7 bases and J by 7 bases, with 20 bases between. Per germline, CDR1 SNHLY and CDR2 FYNNEI.

The chain carries TRBV24-1 and TRBJ2-3; TRBD1 might be the D (5 bases). The CDR3 has 14 amino acids. V was cut by 6 bases and J by 2 bases, with 11 bases left in between. In germline, CDR1 is KGHDR, CDR2 SFDVKD. CDR3 nucleotide sequence: TGTGCCACCAGTTCCTTGACAGCCACAGATACGCAGTATTTT. Protein product: CATSSLTATDTQYF.